The clone carrying this T cell receptor (beta chain) was seen a few times. Antigen unknown. Certain patients were not enrolled. These were patients with other autoimmune diseases, uncontrolled infections, pregnancy or lactation. The authors amplified TCR beta CDR3 regions, and they did so from RNA transcripts for repertoire sequencing. A first-round RT-PCR used HTBI primers, followed by a second-round multiplex PCR. Using its own MiXCR run on the multiplex PCR reads, TCRdb lists one record per CDR3 protein. Of approximately 1.2 million distinct CDR3 sequences listed, 35% to 45% were seen once; the top ten hold 11%. This CDR3 has 15 amino acids. Germline V gives CDR1 SEHNR, CDR2 FQNEAQ (reference sequence). V was trimmed by 5 bases and J by 6 bases, leaving 19 bases between them. These data are taken from a study of Graves' ophthalmopathy and Graves' hyperthyroidism. General observations from the study: In blood, most expanded thyroid clonotypes above 0.001 frequency were also detected.

The sequencing sample was made of peripheral blood or thyroid tissue (not recorded which). The clonotype originates from an adult man with Graves' hyperthyroidism. The gene calls are TRBV7-9 and TRBJ1-2; D is possibly TRBD1 (5 bases). The CDR3 region has the DNA TGTGCCAGCAGCCGTCAGACAGATCTTGGTGATGGCTACACCTTC. Translating it yields CASSRQTDLGDGYTF.